This TCR beta chain is from a study of Graves' ophthalmopathy and Graves' hyperthyroidism. This clonotype was counted ten times or more. Its antigen is still unknown. General study points: Between ophthalmopathy and stable hyperthyroidism, a 13-signature model drew a separation with around 90% sensitivity and approximately 81% specificity. Thyroid clonotypes that were expanded above 0.001 frequency mostly also appeared in blood.

V was pared by 6 bases and J by 2 bases, with 11 bases of the junction left unmatched. This CDR3 spans 18 amino acids. CDR1 SQVTM and CDR2 ANQGSEA come from the germline V gene. As the template, RNA transcripts were used to amplify TCR beta CDR3 regions. HTBI primers were employed in first-round RT-PCR, then a second-round multiplex PCR followed. Each CDR3 protein is one row after TCRdb ran MiXCR on the multiplex PCR reads. The sample carries some 1.1 million distinct CDR3 sequences, 35% to 45% recorded once. Pregnant or lactating patients and those with other autoimmune diseases or uncontrolled infections were excluded.

The chain is built from TRBV29-1 and TRBJ2-6; 12 bases fit TRBD2. The sample comprised peripheral blood or thyroid tissue (not recorded which). The receptor was derived from an adult man with Graves' hyperthyroidism. This CDR3 is CSVAGTSGPITGANVLTF. The CDR3 DNA reads TGCAGCGTGGCCGGGACTAGCGGGCCAATTACTGGGGCCAACGTCCTGACTTTC.